These 10 T cell receptor beta chains share one sample of origin, sequenced in a study of blood T cell repertoires in COVID-19. The repertoire was sequenced with immunoSEQ multiplex PCR; TCRdb's copy has only in-frame clones and lacks some. The data contain roughly 180,000 clones, 79% of them singletons. Sequenced: peripheral blood. These TCRs come from a woman aged 55 to 70 with COVID-19, enrolled during active disease.

This rearrangement joins TRBV28 to TRBJ1-1; 8 nucleotides align to TRBD1. Germline CDR1 and CDR2: MDHEN and SYDVKM. This CDR3 spans 13 amino acids. V gave up 6 bases and J gave up 3 bases; unmatched junction bases: 3. The CDR3 here is CASSMTGDTEAFF. DNA for the CDR3: TGTGCCAGCAGCATGACAGGGGACACTGAAGCTTTCTTT.

The rearrangement uses TRBV19 and TRBJ1-1; perhaps TRBD1 as D (5 bases). Germline V lookup: CDR1 LNHDA, CDR2 SQIVND (reference sequence). The CDR3 length is 13 residues. Trimming took off 7 bases at V and 6 bases at J, with 15 bases between the two ends. DNA for the CDR3: TGTGCCAGTATTAAGTACGACAGATCTGAAGCTTTCTTT. Encoded protein: CASIKYDRSEAFF. Together with reference TRBV19 and TRBJ1-1, the CDR3 gives the full variable domain: DGGITQSPKYLFRKEGQNVTLSCEQNLNHDAMYWYRQDPGQGLRLIYYSQIVNDFQKGDIAEGYSVSREKKESFPLTVTSAQKNPTAFYLCASIKYDRSEAFFGQGTRLTVV.

The chain uses TRBV14 and TRBJ1-1, with 8 bases that match TRBD1. Germline lookup yields CDR1 SGHDN and CDR2 FVKESK. The ends lost 1 base at V and 4 bases at J; junction bases unmatched: 8. CDR3 length: 16 amino acids. The CDR3 reads CASSQGRAGGGTEAFF. CDR3 bases: TGTGCCAGCAGCCAAGGTCGGGCAGGGGGCGGCACTGAAGCTTTCTTT.

The chain has TRBV27 and TRBJ1-2, with D perhaps TRBD1 (5 bases). V was pared by 8 bases and J by 6 bases, with 22 bases between. CDR3 length equals 15 residues. CDR1 is MNHEY and CDR2 is SMNVEV in the germline V gene (reference sequence). The CDR3 sequence is CASPVSGFAIDGYTF. CDR3 sequence (DNA): TGTGCCAGCCCCGTCTCAGGGTTCGCGATTGATGGCTACACCTTC.

The chain couples TRBV6-4 to TRBJ2-1, with 8 bases aligning to TRBD2. With 3 bases clipped from V and 5 bases from J, the junction kept 3 bases outside the gene matches. CDR1 is MRHNA and CDR2 is SNTAGT in the germline V gene. The CDR3 sequence is 14 residues long. The DNA of the CDR3 is TGTGCCAGCAGTGAAGCGGGGGAGCACAATGAGCAGTTCTTC. It yields the protein CASSEAGEHNEQFF.

The rearrangement joins TRBV9 to TRBJ1-1; D is undetermined. The length of the CDR3 is 13 residues. The ends were cut back, 5 bases at V and 4 bases at J, with 12 bases in the middle. CDR1 is SGDLS, CDR2 YYNGEE, per germline. The CDR3 DNA follows: TGTGCCAGCAGTCGGGTTGAGGTCACTGAAGCTTTCTTT. Its protein product is CASSRVEVTEAFF.

The chain recombines TRBV6-1 with TRBJ1-4; possibly TRBD1 for D (6 bases). Trimming removed 2 bases at V and 5 bases at J, with 15 bases between. The CDR3 length is 16 residues. Germline CDR1 is MNHNS and CDR2 is SASEGT. CDR3 sequence reads: CASSESWVRGNEKLFF. CDR3 bases: TGTGCCAGCAGTGAATCCTGGGTCAGGGGCAATGAAAAACTGTTTTTT.

This rearrangement joins TRBV27 to TRBJ1-4, with 7 bases fitting TRBD1. With V trimmed by 5 bases and J by 5 bases, 8 bases remained unmatched. CDR1 MNHEY and CDR2 SMNVEV come from the germline V gene (reference sequence). There are 15 residues in the CDR3. The CDR3 sequence: CASSGRTGNNEKLFF. The CDR3, as DNA: TGTGCCAGCAGTGGTCGGACAGGAAACAATGAAAAACTGTTTTTT.

The rearrangement uses TRBV25-1 and TRBJ1-1; no clear D. CDR1 is MGHDK and CDR2 is SYGVNS in the germline V gene. The CDR3 spans 13 residues. Trimming took off 5 bases at V and 8 bases at J, with 15 bases between the two ends. CDR3 in amino acids: CASSSGPYGEAFF. The CDR3, as DNA: TGTGCCAGCAGTTCAGGTCCTTATGGGGAAGCTTTCTTT.

The chain is built from TRBV28 and TRBJ1-5; D is possibly TRBD1 (5 bases). This CDR3 has 13 residues. V was cut by 7 bases and J by 3 bases, with 10 bases left in between. From germline, CDR1 is MDHEN and CDR2 SYDVKM. The CDR3 protein is CASIGGPNQPQHF. In DNA, the CDR3 is TGTGCCAGCATCGGGGGACCCAATCAGCCCCAGCATTTT.